A selection of T cell receptor beta chains follows, all from one sample in a study of cytomegalovirus exposure and HLA in healthy donors. TCRdb keeps only in-frame clones here, not all; method: immunoSEQ multiplex PCR. The sample has 220,000 or so clones; 65% to 85% are singletons. Sequencing used PBMCs. All receptors come from a man aged 45 to 65 in good health and CMV-seronegative. The CDR3 runs from the conserved cysteine through the conserved F or W. The order of the fields is J gene, CDR3 length, D gene, V gene, CDR3 protein. A D gene is named only where the DNA matches it firmly.

>TRBJ2-1|17|TRBD2|TRBV5-1
CASSGGGLAGVANEQFF
>TRBJ1-5|12|.|TRBV28
CASSFLNQPQHF
>TRBJ2-5|14|.|TRBV18
CASSPPSRRETQYF
>TRBJ2-7|13|.|TRBV6-5
CASRRGGVGEQYF
>TRBJ2-7|14|.|TRBV12-2
CASRLGDRYYEQYF
>TRBJ1-6|18|.|TRBV28
CASNDQGSTSSYNSPLHF
>TRBJ1-2|13|.|TRBV4-1
CASSQDFADGYTF
>TRBJ2-5|15|TRBD1|TRBV5-6
CASSLWTGPQETQYF
>TRBJ2-1|16|TRBD2|TRBV7-6
CASSLDGTSGGNEQFF
>TRBJ1-1|14|.|TRBV7-9
CASSFMGENTEAFF
>TRBJ2-5|16|TRBD1|TRBV5-6
CASSSAGTGFQETQYF
>TRBJ1-1|19|TRBD1|TRBV10-3
CAISGVPAVTGGLNTEAFF
>TRBJ2-7|13|TRBD2|TRBV27
CASRIAGAYEQYF
>TRBJ2-3|17|TRBD2|TRBV27
CASRKPGLAGGRDTQYF
>TRBJ1-2|13|.|TRBV7-3
CASSLSLNYGYTF
>TRBJ2-1|15|TRBD2|TRBV15
CATSRELAGADEQFF
>TRBJ2-1|13|TRBD1|TRBV7-6
CASSRQGYNEQFF
>TRBJ1-5|14|.|TRBV19
CASSITDLDQPQHF
>TRBJ2-2|15|TRBD1|TRBV6-5
CASSKGTGTTGELFF
>TRBJ1-1|12|.|TRBV28
CASSPGVSRAFF
>TRBJ2-3|16|TRBD2|TRBV7-9
CASSFALGLAGATQYF
>TRBJ2-1|15|TRBD2|TRBV5-1
CASSLTSGSSDEQFF
>TRBJ2-2|14|.|TRBV27
CASSLSRNTGELFF
>TRBJ1-2|15|.|TRBV5-4
CASSGGQLVLYGYTF
>TRBJ2-5|14|TRBD1|TRBV5-4
CASSRDRGGETQYF
>TRBJ2-1|16|.|TRBV9
CASSVDVSGAYNEQFF
>TRBJ2-1|15|TRBD2|TRBV5-4
CASSLSSGSFNEQFF
>TRBJ2-1|14|.|TRBV29-1
CSVEGWPSYNEQFF
>TRBJ2-1|16|TRBD2|TRBV7-3
CASSPTLAGSMNEQFF
>TRBJ2-7|15|TRBD1|TRBV27
CASSPTGTGSYEQYF
>TRBJ2-1|15|TRBD1|TRBV18
CASSPGQGAYNEQFF
>TRBJ1-5|16|TRBD1|TRBV19
CASSGGTGGSNQPQHF